The next 27 T cell receptor beta chains were all read from a single sample in a study of EBV T-cell therapy then PD-1 blockade in nasopharyngeal carcinoma. Only in-frame clones appear in the TCRdb table, and some are missing; sequencing was by immunoSEQ multiplex PCR. This sample has under 20,000 clones; roughly 84% occur once, and the top ten carry about a third. Their cognate antigens are unknown. As for treatment: AdE1-LMPpoly-expanded autologous EBV-specific T-cell therapy followed by anti-PD-1 nivolumab. The sequences come from CD8+ T cells from blood, collected around day 34 from a patient whose treatment included autologous EBV-specific T cells and nivolumab. All receptors derive from a man aged 40-55 years with nasopharyngeal carcinoma.

The chain recombines TRBV6-5 with TRBJ1-3; D is unresolved. Trimming stripped 7 bases from V and 4 bases from J, with 11 bases between. The CDR3 runs 13 residues. Per germline, CDR1 MNHEY and CDR2 SVGAGI. This chain's CDR3 is CASTRGAGNTIYF. DNA for the CDR3: TGTGCCAGCACCCGGGGAGCCGGAAACACCATATATTTT.

V usage is TRBV4-1 and J usage is TRBJ1-3; weak D call: TRBD1 (5 bases). Germline V gene sequence: CDR1 MGHRA, CDR2 YSYEKL. V shed 0 bases and J shed 0 bases, with 9 bases lying between them. This CDR3 region has 16 residues. The CDR3: CASSQEGVSSGNTIYF. The CDR3 nucleotides read TGCGCCAGCAGCCAAGAAGGGGTCTCCTCTGGAAACACCATATATTTT.

The chain employs TRBV27 and TRBJ2-1; tentatively, D is TRBD2 (6 bases). The germline V and J ends were trimmed by 5 bases and 7 bases, with 21 bases remaining between them. CDR3 length equals 16 residues. The germline CDR1 and CDR2 sequences are MNHEY and SMNVEV (reference sequence). The CDR3 loop reads CASSPGLGQFGNEQFF. The CDR3 bases are TGTGCCAGCAGTCCGGGACTGGGGCAGTTTGGGAATGAGCAGTTCTTC.

The chain joins TRBV7-9 to TRBJ1-2; a possible D gene is TRBD1 (5 bases). The V end lost 4 bases, the J end lost 0 bases, and 12 bases lay between the germline ends. The CDR3 loop spans 15 amino acids. Germline CDR1 and CDR2: SEHNR and FQNEAQ (reference sequence). The CDR3 sequence: CASSSVGGSNYGYTF. CDR3 nucleotides: TGTGCCAGCAGCTCAGTGGGGGGGTCTAACTATGGCTACACCTTC.

V usage is TRBV27 and J usage is TRBJ1-1, with TRBD1 matching over 7 bases. Germline V gives CDR1 MNHEY, CDR2 SMNVEV (reference sequence). The CDR3 consists of 14 residues. Trimming took 4 bases from V and 0 from J; bases not matched to a gene: 2. CDR3 amino acids: CASSWGQMNTEAFF. Here the CDR3 DNA reads TGTGCCAGCAGTTGGGGACAGATGAACACTGAAGCTTTCTTT.

This chain's CDR3 is CAISDSYGYTF. CDR3 DNA sequence: TGTGCCATTTCGGACAGCTATGGCTACACCTTC. The V gene is TRBV19, the J gene TRBJ1-2, with D maybe TRBD1 (6 bases). The CDR3 is made up of 11 amino acids. V lost 10 bases, J lost 4 bases, and 10 bases lay in between. Germline V CDR1 and CDR2: LNHDA, SQIVND (reference sequence).

This clone appeared many times. The gene calls are TRBV7-6 and TRBJ2-5; TRBD2 might be the D (6 bases). V shed 5 bases and J shed 9 bases, with 16 bases lying between them. CDR1 and CDR2 (germline): SGHVS, FNYEAQ. The CDR3 contains 13 residues. The CDR3 nucleotides read TGTGCCAGCAGCCCAGGGACTCCTTTTTCCCAGTACTTC. Residues: CASSPGTPFSQYF. Filled out from reference TRBV7-6 and TRBJ2-5, the complete variable domain reads GAGVSQSPRYKVTKRGQDVALRCDPISGHVSLYWYRQALGQGPEFLTYFNYEAQQDKSGLPNDRFSAERPEGSISTLTIQRTEQRDSAMYRCASSPGTPFSQYFGPGTRLLVL.

The chain is built from TRBV7-9 and TRBJ2-7; D is possibly TRBD2 (5 bases). The CDR3 sequence is 15 residues long. The germline V gene has CDR1 SEHNR and CDR2 FQNEAQ (reference sequence). V dropped 5 bases and J dropped 0 bases, with 14 bases sitting between them. CDR3 region: CASSPVGASSYEQYF. Here the CDR3 DNA reads TGTGCCAGCAGCCCCGTGGGAGCCAGCTCCTACGAGCAGTACTTC.

The chain joins TRBV4-1 to TRBJ1-2, with D unclear. Germline V gene lookup returns CDR1 MGHRA and CDR2 YSYEKL. The V end was cut by 3 bases, the J end by 3 bases, with 11 bases between. CDR3 size: 14 residues. The CDR3, as DNA: TGCGCCAGCAGCCATATCCGGGCAGACTATGGCTACACCTTC. Its protein product is CASSHIRADYGYTF.

This clone is deemed medium-sized. The V call is TRBV2, the J call TRBJ1-2; unclear D gene. The CDR3 covers 14 residues. Germline lookup yields CDR1 SNHLY and CDR2 FYNNEI. Trimming pared 2 bases from V and 4 bases from J, leaving 11 bases between. The CDR3 DNA reads TGTGCCAGCAGTGAAAGGACGGACGTCTATGGCTACACCTTC. Amino acid sequence: CASSERTDVYGYTF.

This clone has more than one count but fewer than ten. This chain connects TRBV4-1 to TRBJ2-5; a weak D match, TRBD2 (6 bases). This CDR3 has 13 amino acids. V lost 3 bases to trimming and J lost 3 bases, with 8 bases between them. The germline CDR1 and CDR2 sequences are MGHRA and YSYEKL. This chain's CDR3 is CASSHASEETQYF. CDR3 coding DNA: TGCGCCAGCAGCCATGCTAGCGAAGAGACCCAGTACTTC.

The rearrangement joins TRBV9 to TRBJ2-5; no clear D gene. CDR3 length: 15 residues. Germline lookup yields CDR1 SGDLS and CDR2 YYNGEE. V lost 3 bases to trimming and J lost 4 bases, with 16 bases between them. CDR3 sequence (DNA): TGTGCCAGCAGCGATGGTAGCATCACGGGAGAGACCCAGTACTTC. Translated: CASSDGSITGETQYF. The variable domain in full, completed from reference TRBV9 and TRBJ2-5, reads DSGVTQTPKHLITATGQRVTLRCSPRSGDLSVYWYQQSLDQGLQFLIQYYNGEERAKGNILERFSAQQFPDLHSELNLSSLELGDSALYFCASSDGSITGETQYFGPGTRLLVL.

The rearrangement joins TRBV7-9 to TRBJ2-1; D call uncertain. CDR3 length equals 13 residues. V shed 5 bases and J shed 9 bases, with 14 bases lying between them. CDR1 and CDR2 from the germline V gene are SEHNR and FQNEAQ (reference sequence). This CDR3 reads CASSPRTWGEQFF. Written as DNA, the CDR3 is TGTGCCAGCAGCCCAAGGACCTGGGGTGAGCAGTTCTTC.

This chain uses TRBV15 with TRBJ2-3; 7 bases align to TRBD1. The ends lost 0 bases at V and 1 base at J; junction bases unmatched: 1. CDR3 size: 15 residues. Germline V lookup: CDR1 LNHNV, CDR2 YYDKDF (reference sequence). Here the CDR3 DNA reads TGTGCCACCAGCAGAGATGGACAGGGCACAGATACGCAGTATTTT. As protein: CATSRDGQGTDTQYF.

The V and J genes are TRBV27 and TRBJ1-1, with a tentative D call TRBD1 (5 bases). Germline CDR1 is MNHEY and CDR2 is SMNVEV (reference sequence). The CDR3 has 16 residues. V was cut by 5 bases and J by 2 bases, with 18 bases left in between. CDR3 in amino acids: CASSRIIGGFNTEAFF. The CDR3 DNA follows: TGTGCCAGCAGTCGTATCATCGGGGGGTTTAACACTGAAGCTTTCTTT.

This chain connects TRBV2 to TRBJ1-1; D is unresolved. Germline V lookup: CDR1 SNHLY, CDR2 FYNNEI. V lost 7 bases, J lost 2 bases, and 11 bases lay in between. The CDR3 is made up of 13 amino acids. The CDR3 here is CASTPEVNTEAFF. The DNA for the CDR3 is TGTGCCAGCACACCAGAAGTAAACACTGAAGCTTTCTTT.

V and J are TRBV5-6 and TRBJ2-5; TRBD2 aligns across 7 bases. V shed 4 bases and J 2 bases; nucleotides not matched to a gene: 8. Germline V gene lookup returns CDR1 SGHDT and CDR2 YYEEEE. CDR3 size: 15 residues. CDR3 DNA sequence: TGTGCCAGCAGCCTGCTAGCGGCCCCACAAGAGACCCAGTACTTC. Translated: CASSLLAAPQETQYF.

The chain carries TRBV9 and TRBJ2-3, with 7 bases matching TRBD2. Looked up from germline, CDR1 is SGDLS and CDR2 is YYNGEE. CDR3 length equals 15 residues. Trimming removed 4 bases from V and 1 base from J; junction bases left unmatched: 6. The CDR3 here is CASSSSGVGTDTQYF. In nucleotides, the CDR3 is TGTGCCAGCAGCTCAAGCGGGGTAGGCACAGATACGCAGTATTTT.

The chain is built from TRBV6-4 and TRBJ2-3; D gene unclear. CDR1 is MRHNA and CDR2 is SNTAGT in the germline V gene. CDR3 size: 14 residues. With 3 bases removed from V and 4 bases from J, the gap between germline ends came to 11 bases. CDR3 amino acids: CASSESSSPDTQYF. In DNA form, the CDR3 reads TGTGCCAGCAGTGAGAGTTCTAGTCCAGATACGCAGTATTTT.

The chain carries TRBV2 and TRBJ2-2; either TRBD1 or TRBD2 may fit D (5 bases each). This CDR3 is built from 15 residues. CDR1 and CDR2 (germline): SNHLY, FYNNEI. V was clipped by 8 bases and J by 6 bases, with 19 bases between them. CDR3 sequence (DNA): TGTGCCAGCGGGACGGCAGAAGTAAGCCCCGGGGAGCTGTTTTTT. Its translation: CASGTAEVSPGELFF.

The J gene is TRBJ1-1, the V gene TRBV7-9; the match to TRBD1 covers 8 bases. The CDR3 spans 15 residues. J lost 4 bases, V lost 1 base, and 5 bases had no gene match. CDR1 and CDR2 (germline): SEHNR, FQNEAQ (reference sequence). CDR3 amino acids: CASSLVPDRGTEAFF. Here the CDR3 DNA reads TGTGCCAGCAGCTTAGTACCCGACAGGGGCACTGAAGCTTTCTTT.

The rearrangement uses TRBV12-1 and TRBJ2-2; TRBD2, the D gene given by the table, was not confirmed from the DNA. TRBV12-1 is an annotated pseudogene. The CDR3 runs 17 residues. For the CDR3, the DNA is TGTGCCAGCAGCTCCCCCCGCCTGAGAAGTGACACCGGGGAGCTGTTTTTT. This translates into CASSSPRLRSDTGELFF.

The chain recombines TRBV7-2 with TRBJ2-1, with TRBD2 identical over 12 bases. This CDR3 has 15 amino acids. CDR1 SGHTA and CDR2 FQGNSA come from the germline V gene. Trimming at V came to 2 bases and at J to 4 bases, leaving 0 bases not matched to a gene. Here the CDR3 reads CASSLLAGGYNEQFF. The DNA of the CDR3 is TGTGCCAGCAGCTTACTAGCGGGGGGGTACAATGAGCAGTTCTTC.

This clone was seen a handful of times. Sequence at one end of the junction differs from germline and may be a read error. This rearrangement joins TRBV4-3 to TRBJ2-7, with TRBD1 matching over 7 bases. The CDR3 runs 15 residues. The germline CDR1 and CDR2 sequences are LGHNA and YSLEER. CDR3 nucleotide sequence: TGCGCCAGCAGCCAGATGGACAGGCCCTCCGACGAGCAGTACTTC. This gives the protein CASSQMDRPSDEQYF.

This clone was observed a single time. The chain has TRBV9 and TRBJ1-1, with 7 bases identical to TRBD1. The CDR3 is 14 amino acids. The germline V gene has CDR1 SGDLS and CDR2 YYNGEE. Trimming at V came to 3 bases and at J to 1 base, leaving 3 bases not matched to a gene. CDR3 sequence reads: CASSAGTANTEAFF. In DNA, the CDR3 is TGTGCCAGCAGCGCTGGGACAGCGAACACTGAAGCTTTCTTT.

The chain joins TRBV27 to TRBJ1-5; TRBD1 aligns across 9 bases. The length of the CDR3 is 14 residues. From germline, CDR1 is MNHEY and CDR2 SMNVEV (reference sequence). J lost 7 bases, V lost 3 bases, and 4 bases had no gene match. In DNA, the CDR3 is TGTGCCAGCAGTTTGGGGACAGGGTACCAGCCCCAGCATTTT. It encodes CASSLGTGYQPQHF.

The chain joins TRBV19 to TRBJ2-5; D gene uncertain. V shed 1 base and J shed 3 bases, with 15 bases lying between them. The germline V gene encodes CDR1 LNHDA and CDR2 SQIVND (reference sequence). CDR3 length: 16 residues. CDR3 sequence (DNA): TGTGCCAGTAGTATAGGTGCGGAATGCTTCGAAGAGACCCAGTACTTC. It is translated as CASSIGAECFEETQYF.